The rows below give T cell receptor beta chains drawn from one sample of a study of a mutant IDH1 vaccine in newly diagnosed glioma. These receptors have no identified antigens. The assay was immunoSEQ multiplex PCR, and TCRdb's table has in-frame clones only and misses some. The data hold roughly 130,000 clones, with roughly 75% observed a single time. The input for sequencing was PBMCs, taken from a glioma patient whose treatment included an IDH1 peptide vaccine. The receptors derive from a man aged 35 to 55 with glioma. CDR3s include the opening cysteine and the closing phenylalanine or tryptophan. The order of the fields is V gene, clone size, J gene, D gene, CDR3 protein, CDR3 DNA. The D gene is left open where the match is weak. Only part of the rows carry a size: once, few, many, or a class if the clone is expanded.

v_gene: TRBV7-9; abundance: NA; j_gene: TRBJ1-2; d_gene: NA; CDR3aa: CASSPIGGLESGYGYTF; CDR3nt: TGTGCCAGCAGCCCCATTGGGGGCCTCGAATCCGGCTATGGCTACACCTTC
v_gene: TRBV6-5; abundance: NA; j_gene: TRBJ1-2; d_gene: NA; CDR3aa: CASTRAEGGRHGYTF; CDR3nt: TGTGCCAGCACCCGCGCCGAGGGGGGGCGGCATGGCTACACCTTC
v_gene: TRBV19; abundance: NA; j_gene: TRBJ2-5; d_gene: NA; CDR3aa: CASSPGGQAETQYF; CDR3nt: TGTGCCAGTAGTCCGGGGGGACAGGCGGAGACCCAGTACTTC
v_gene: TRBV7-2; abundance: NA; j_gene: TRBJ1-2; d_gene: TRBD1; CDR3aa: CASSSGQGNGYTF; CDR3nt: TGTGCCAGCAGCTCGGGACAGGGGAATGGCTACACCTTC
v_gene: TRBV7-7; abundance: NA; j_gene: TRBJ2-7; d_gene: NA; CDR3aa: CASSFGLTYEQYF; CDR3nt: TGTGCTAGCAGCTTCGGACTTACCTACGAGCAGTACTTC
v_gene: TRBV4-1; abundance: few; j_gene: TRBJ1-5; d_gene: TRBD1; CDR3aa: CASSQVAGGGQPQHF; CDR3nt: TGCGCCAGCAGCCAAGTGGCAGGGGGTGGCCAGCCCCAGCATTTT
v_gene: TRBV9; abundance: NA; j_gene: TRBJ1-1; d_gene: NA; CDR3aa: CASSVLPGGRNTEAFF; CDR3nt: TGTGCCAGCAGCGTCCTCCCGGGTGGGAGGAACACTGAAGCTTTCTTT
v_gene: TRBV7-6; abundance: NA; j_gene: TRBJ2-2; d_gene: NA; CDR3aa: CASSLSLSGGNTGELFF; CDR3nt: TGTGCCAGCAGCTTAAGCCTTAGCGGCGGAAACACCGGGGAGCTGTTTTTT
v_gene: TRBV28; abundance: once; j_gene: TRBJ1-5; d_gene: NA; CDR3aa: CASSSAGNQPQHF; CDR3nt: TGTGCCAGCAGTTCCGCAGGGAATCAGCCCCAGCATTTT
v_gene: TRBV19; abundance: once; j_gene: TRBJ2-7; d_gene: NA; CDR3aa: CASSRLVSYEQYF; CDR3nt: TGTGCCAGTAGTAGGCTAGTTTCCTACGAGCAGTACTTC
v_gene: TRBV9; abundance: few; j_gene: TRBJ1-4; d_gene: TRBD1; CDR3aa: CASSVEQGAGHEKLFF; CDR3nt: TGTGCCAGCAGCGTAGAACAGGGGGCAGGGCACGAAAAACTGTTTTTT
v_gene: TRBV4-2; abundance: NA; j_gene: TRBJ2-7; d_gene: NA; CDR3aa: CASSPRVEYYEQYF; CDR3nt: TGTGCCAGCAGCCCCCGGGTGGAATACTACGAGCAGTACTTC
v_gene: TRBV29-1; abundance: NA; j_gene: TRBJ1-2; d_gene: NA; CDR3aa: CSVREDYGYTF; CDR3nt: TGCAGCGTTCGGGAAGACTATGGCTACACCTTC
v_gene: TRBV5-1; abundance: few; j_gene: TRBJ1-1; d_gene: NA; CDR3aa: CASSLGWNTEAFF; CDR3nt: TGCGCCAGCAGCTTGGGGTGGAACACTGAAGCTTTCTTT
v_gene: TRBV4-1; abundance: few; j_gene: TRBJ1-5; d_gene: NA; CDR3aa: CASSQEKGTVNQPQHF; CDR3nt: TGCGCCAGCAGCCAAGAAAAGGGGACGGTGAATCAGCCCCAGCATTTT
v_gene: TRBV30; abundance: NA; j_gene: TRBJ2-7; d_gene: TRBD1; CDR3aa: CAWNTGGKAYEQYF; CDR3nt: TGTGCCTGGAACACAGGGGGCAAGGCCTACGAGCAGTACTTC
v_gene: TRBV12-5; abundance: NA; j_gene: TRBJ2-7; d_gene: TRBD2; CDR3aa: CASGLILAGQTYEQYF; CDR3nt: TGTGCTAGTGGTTTGATACTAGCGGGCCAGACCTACGAGCAGTACTTC
v_gene: TRBV4-2; abundance: NA; j_gene: TRBJ1-1; d_gene: NA; CDR3aa: CASSHPGGSSEAFF; CDR3nt: TGTGCCAGCAGCCACCCAGGAGGGAGTTCTGAAGCTTTCTTT
v_gene: TRBV18; abundance: NA; j_gene: TRBJ1-5; d_gene: NA; CDR3aa: CASSRGGSQPQHF; CDR3nt: TGTGCCAGCTCACGCGGGGGGTCCCAGCCCCAGCATTTT
v_gene: TRBV7-2; abundance: NA; j_gene: TRBJ2-5; d_gene: TRBD2; CDR3aa: CASSAGTSGGQETQYF; CDR3nt: TGTGCCAGCAGCGCCGGGACTAGCGGGGGTCAAGAGACCCAGTACTTC
v_gene: TRBV13; abundance: few; j_gene: TRBJ2-1; d_gene: NA; CDR3aa: CASSPQGSSYNEQFF; CDR3nt: TGTGCCAGCAGCCCACAGGGCAGCTCCTACAATGAGCAGTTCTTC
v_gene: TRBV19; abundance: few; j_gene: TRBJ1-1; d_gene: NA; CDR3aa: CASSIAGTEAFF; CDR3nt: TGTGCCAGTAGTATCGCGGGGACTGAAGCTTTCTTT
v_gene: TRBV5-1; abundance: NA; j_gene: TRBJ2-3; d_gene: NA; CDR3aa: CASSLAEADTQYF; CDR3nt: TGCGCCAGCAGCTTGGCCGAGGCAGATACGCAGTATTTT
v_gene: TRBV19; abundance: NA; j_gene: TRBJ2-7; d_gene: TRBD2; CDR3aa: CASSPAGGYEQYF; CDR3nt: TGTGCCAGTAGTCCAGCGGGAGGGTACGAGCAGTACTTC
v_gene: TRBV7-8; abundance: NA; j_gene: TRBJ2-3; d_gene: NA; CDR3aa: CASSLTVPTDTQYF; CDR3nt: TGTGCCAGCAGCTTAACGGTCCCGACAGATACGCAGTATTTT
v_gene: TRBV6-4; abundance: NA; j_gene: TRBJ1-5; d_gene: NA; CDR3aa: CASSDSKWGNQPQHF; CDR3nt: TGTGCCAGCAGTGACTCGAAGTGGGGGAATCAGCCCCAGCATTTT
v_gene: TRBV6-1; abundance: NA; j_gene: TRBJ2-7; d_gene: NA; CDR3aa: CASSEWVSARARSLHEQYF; CDR3nt: TGTGCCAGCAGTGAATGGGTATCTGCGAGGGCACGAAGTCTGCACGAGCAGTACTTC
v_gene: TRBV19; abundance: NA; j_gene: TRBJ2-7; d_gene: NA; CDR3aa: CASSIRGRGDEQYF; CDR3nt: TGTGCCAGTAGTATCAGGGGACGAGGGGACGAGCAGTACTTC
v_gene: TRBV7-2; abundance: NA; j_gene: TRBJ2-4; d_gene: TRBD1; CDR3aa: CASSLDRLKNIQYF; CDR3nt: TGTGCCAGCAGCTTGGACAGGCTCAAAAACATTCAGTACTTC
v_gene: TRBV7-8; abundance: NA; j_gene: TRBJ1-5; d_gene: TRBD1; CDR3aa: CASSSDRAYQPQHF; CDR3nt: TGTGCCAGCAGCTCGGACAGGGCTTATCAGCCCCAGCATTTT
v_gene: TRBV18; abundance: NA; j_gene: TRBJ2-7; d_gene: NA; CDR3aa: CASSPGEPGTSYEQYF; CDR3nt: TGTGCCAGCTCACCCGGAGAGCCAGGGACTTCCTACGAGCAGTACTTC
v_gene: TRBV6-1; abundance: once; j_gene: TRBJ2-1; d_gene: TRBD1; CDR3aa: CASRRDRGIHEQFF; CDR3nt: TGTGCCAGCAGGCGGGACAGGGGAATCCATGAGCAGTTCTTC
v_gene: TRBV7-2; abundance: NA; j_gene: TRBJ2-5; d_gene: NA; CDR3aa: CASSLIGETQYF; CDR3nt: TGTGCCAGCAGCTTAATCGGAGAGACCCAGTACTTC
v_gene: TRBV7-9; abundance: NA; j_gene: TRBJ1-1; d_gene: NA; CDR3aa: CASSFTPSGTGYEAFF; CDR3nt: TGTGCCAGCAGCTTCACCCCCTCCGGGACGGGATATGAAGCTTTCTTT
v_gene: TRBV19; abundance: once; j_gene: TRBJ1-5; d_gene: NA; CDR3aa: CASSLGGDQPQHF; CDR3nt: TGTGCCAGTAGTCTTGGGGGGGATCAGCCCCAGCATTTT
v_gene: TRBV9; abundance: NA; j_gene: TRBJ1-2; d_gene: TRBD1; CDR3aa: CASSTSETGNYGYTF; CDR3nt: TGTGCCAGCAGCACCTCCGAGACAGGGAACTATGGCTACACCTTC
v_gene: TRBV2; abundance: NA; j_gene: TRBJ2-5; d_gene: NA; CDR3aa: CASSQETQYF; CDR3nt: TGTGCCAGCAGTCAAGAGACCCAGTACTTC
v_gene: TRBV5-6; abundance: NA; j_gene: TRBJ2-2; d_gene: NA; CDR3aa: CASSFQNTGELFF; CDR3nt: TGTGCCAGCAGCTTTCAGAACACCGGGGAGCTGTTTTTT
v_gene: TRBV4-3; abundance: NA; j_gene: TRBJ2-5; d_gene: NA; CDR3aa: CASRQGLRQETQYF; CDR3nt: TGCGCCAGCAGACAGGGTTTAAGGCAAGAGACCCAGTACTTC
v_gene: TRBV6-6; abundance: NA; j_gene: TRBJ2-5; d_gene: NA; CDR3aa: CASTQARGIETQYF; CDR3nt: TGTGCCAGCACTCAGGCTCGGGGGATCGAGACCCAGTACTTC
v_gene: TRBV30; abundance: many; j_gene: TRBJ2-1; d_gene: TRBD2; CDR3aa: CAWSVTSGGAKEQFF; CDR3nt: TGTGCCTGGAGTGTTACTAGCGGGGGGGCCAAGGAGCAGTTCTTC
v_gene: TRBV5-1; abundance: few; j_gene: TRBJ1-5; d_gene: TRBD1; CDR3aa: CASSPRDSLNQPQHF; CDR3nt: TGCGCCAGCAGCCCAAGGGACAGCCTCAATCAGCCCCAGCATTTT
v_gene: TRBV19; abundance: NA; j_gene: TRBJ1-1; d_gene: NA; CDR3aa: CASRGQGVWNTEAFF; CDR3nt: TGTGCCTCCCGGGGCCAGGGCGTTTGGAACACTGAAGCTTTCTTT
v_gene: TRBV7-2; abundance: NA; j_gene: TRBJ2-3; d_gene: TRBD2; CDR3aa: CASSSVASGLRDTQYF; CDR3nt: TGTGCCAGCAGCTCGGTCGCTAGCGGGCTTAGGGATACGCAGTATTTT
v_gene: TRBV5-1; abundance: NA; j_gene: TRBJ1-2; d_gene: NA; CDR3aa: CASSLALSFGYTF; CDR3nt: TGCGCCAGCAGCTTGGCTCTGTCATTCGGCTACACCTTC
v_gene: TRBV27; abundance: many; j_gene: TRBJ2-7; d_gene: NA; CDR3aa: CANPPHREYPYEQYF; CDR3nt: TGTGCCAACCCCCCTCACCGGGAGTACCCCTACGAGCAGTACTTC
v_gene: TRBV18; abundance: NA; j_gene: TRBJ2-3; d_gene: NA; CDR3aa: CASSAGTSIGDTQYF; CDR3nt: TGTGCCAGCTCAGCGGGGACTTCGATAGGGGATACGCAGTATTTT
v_gene: TRBV2; abundance: NA; j_gene: TRBJ2-7; d_gene: NA; CDR3aa: CASSGFGPIGSYEQYF; CDR3nt: TGTGCCAGCAGTGGTTTTGGGCCTATAGGGTCCTACGAGCAGTACTTC
v_gene: TRBV28; abundance: NA; j_gene: TRBJ1-1; d_gene: TRBD1; CDR3aa: CASSLPPRGEAFF; CDR3nt: TGTGCCAGCAGTTTACCCCCCAGGGGGGAAGCTTTCTTT
v_gene: TRBV6-5; abundance: NA; j_gene: TRBJ2-7; d_gene: NA; CDR3aa: CASSLLRQGGYEQYF; CDR3nt: TGTGCCAGCAGCCTACTCCGGCAGGGGGGCTACGAGCAGTACTTC
v_gene: TRBV5-6; abundance: NA; j_gene: TRBJ2-3; d_gene: NA; CDR3aa: CASSFLGADTQYF; CDR3nt: TGTGCCAGCAGCTTCCTAGGAGCGGATACGCAGTATTTT
v_gene: TRBV7-2; abundance: NA; j_gene: TRBJ2-1; d_gene: NA; CDR3aa: CASSFTPLNEQFF; CDR3nt: TGTGCCAGCAGCTTTACTCCCCTCAATGAGCAGTTCTTC
v_gene: TRBV28; abundance: NA; j_gene: TRBJ2-3; d_gene: NA; CDR3aa: CASIPLRAGGADTQYF; CDR3nt: TGTGCCAGCATCCCGCTTCGCGCGGGTGGGGCAGATACGCAGTATTTT
v_gene: TRBV5-4; abundance: NA; j_gene: TRBJ2-6; d_gene: NA; CDR3aa: CASTTSGANVLTF; CDR3nt: TGTGCCAGCACCACATCTGGGGCCAACGTCCTGACTTTC
v_gene: TRBV5-1; abundance: NA; j_gene: TRBJ2-5; d_gene: NA; CDR3aa: CASSLSGSRETQYF; CDR3nt: TGCGCCAGCAGCTTGTCTGGGTCCAGGGAGACCCAGTACTTC
v_gene: TRBV6-5; abundance: NA; j_gene: TRBJ2-3; d_gene: NA; CDR3aa: CASSPQWTTDTQYF; CDR3nt: TGTGCCAGCAGCCCGCAATGGACCACAGATACGCAGTATTTT
v_gene: TRBV4-2; abundance: many; j_gene: TRBJ2-7; d_gene: NA; CDR3aa: CASSVGLGMGSEQYF; CDR3nt: TGTGCCAGCAGCGTCGGTCTGGGAATGGGCAGCGAGCAGTACTTC